These 7 T cell receptor beta chains were sequenced from one sample in a study of T cell responses to AZD1222 COVID-19 vaccine. TCRdb's table, derived via immunoSEQ multiplex PCR, lists solely in-frame clones and lacks some. Of over 140,000 clones in the sample, around 92% were seen once. Sequenced material: peripheral blood, taken 28 days after the second AZD1222 dose. The receptor source for this set is an adult who received the AZD1222 COVID-19 vaccine.

Only one count was recorded for this clone. The CDR3 loop is CSVRLDPFPYEQYF. In DNA form, the CDR3 reads TGCAGCGTTCGACTGGATCCATTCCCCTACGAGCAGTACTTC. The genes are TRBV29-1 and TRBJ2-7; D ambiguous. Trimming pared 5 bases from V and 2 bases from J, leaving 16 bases between. Germline CDR1 SQVTM, CDR2 ANQGSEA. The CDR3 spans 14 residues.

In nucleotides, the CDR3 is TGTGCCAGCAGCCAAGGAATACAGCGCACGAACACTGAAGCTTTCTTT. Encoded protein: CASSQGIQRTNTEAFF. This sequence joins TRBV4-2 and TRBJ1-1, with unresolved D. This CDR3 is 16 amino acids long. CDR1 and CDR2 from the germline V gene are LGHNA and YNFKEQ. Trimming removed 1 base at V and 1 base at J, with 13 bases between.

The rearrangement uses TRBV7-3 and TRBJ2-5; 8 nucleotides match TRBD2. CDR1 is SGHTA and CDR2 is FQGTGA in the germline V gene. This CDR3 is built from 15 residues. V dropped 4 bases and J dropped 5; count of bases not matched to a gene: 9. In nucleotides, the CDR3 is TGTGCCAGCAGCTCAGAATCGGGACTAGGGGAGACCCAGTACTTC. Encoded protein: CASSSESGLGETQYF.

The chain has TRBV5-1 and TRBJ1-1; D ambiguous. This CDR3 is built from 14 residues. Germline CDR1 and CDR2: SGHRS and YFSETQ. Trimming removed 4 bases from V and 1 base from J, with 11 bases in between. The CDR3, as DNA: TGCGCCAGCAGCCCGCAAACGGGGAACACTGAAGCTTTCTTT. Its translation is CASSPQTGNTEAFF.

This chain links TRBV20-1 with TRBJ2-5, with D uncertain. The CDR3 is made up of 13 amino acids. Between the trimmed V and J ends, which lost 3 bases and 1 base, there was a span of 9 bases. Germline V gene lookup returns CDR1 DFQATT and CDR2 SNEGSKA (reference sequence). CDR3 protein: CSASRVVQETQYF. The CDR3 bases are TGCAGTGCTAGTAGGGTGGTCCAAGAGACCCAGTACTTC.

V and J are TRBV6-1 and TRBJ2-2; no definite D call. The V gene's germline CDR1 is MNHNS and CDR2 SASEGT. Trimming removed 3 bases from V and 5 bases from J, with 7 bases in between. The CDR3 covers 13 residues. In DNA, the CDR3 is TGTGCCAGCAGTGAGCTTGCGACCGGGGAGCTGTTTTTT. As protein: CASSELATGELFF.

The V gene is TRBV5-1, the J gene TRBJ2-7, with D perhaps TRBD2 (5 bases). This CDR3 is 15 amino acids long. CDR1 and CDR2 from the germline V gene are SGHRS and YFSETQ. V lost 0 bases to trimming and J lost 0 bases, with 10 bases between them. CDR3 sequence reads: CASSLDPGSSYEQYF. The CDR3 DNA is TGCGCCAGCAGCTTGGATCCGGGGAGCTCCTACGAGCAGTACTTC. Full variable domain (missing parts from reference TRBV5-1 and TRBJ2-7): KAGVTQTPRYLIKTRGQQVTLSCSPISGHRSVSWYQQTPGQGLQFLFEYFSETQRNKGNFPGRFSGRQFSNSRSEMNVSTLELGDSALYLCASSLDPGSSYEQYFGPGTRLTVT.